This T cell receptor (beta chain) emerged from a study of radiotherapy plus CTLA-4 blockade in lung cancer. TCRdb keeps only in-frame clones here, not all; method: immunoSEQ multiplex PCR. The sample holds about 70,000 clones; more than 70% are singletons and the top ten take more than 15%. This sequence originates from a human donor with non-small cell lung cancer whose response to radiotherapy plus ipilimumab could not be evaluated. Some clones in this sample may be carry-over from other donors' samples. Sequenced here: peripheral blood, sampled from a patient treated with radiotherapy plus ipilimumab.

CDR3 DNA: TGTGCCAGCAGCCAAAGGGGCGGGGGGACCGGCTACGAGCAGTACTTC. It yields the protein CASSQRGGGTGYEQYF. The V and J genes are TRBV4-2 and TRBJ2-7; 8 nucleotides match TRBD2. The CDR3 is 16 residues long. V shed 2 bases, J shed 3 bases, and the junction held 9 bases outside the gene matches. Germline CDR1 reads LGHNA; CDR2 reads YNFKEQ.